These 24 T cell receptor beta chains share one sample of origin, sequenced in a study of T cells in Graves' hyperthyroidism and ophthalmopathy. From RNA transcripts, TCR beta CDR3 regions were amplified. The HTBI set primed first-round TCR CDR3 RT-PCR. TCRdb passed the multiplex PCR reads through MiXCR, listing each CDR3 protein once. The sample records under 450,000 distinct CDR3 sequences, approximately 13% being singletons. Sequenced input: blood. These receptors originate from a man aged 25-45 years with Graves' hyperthyroidism that later progressed to Graves' ophthalmopathy.

This clonotype was recorded many times. The genes are TRBV7-9 and TRBJ2-7; unclear D gene. The germline V gene has CDR1 SEHNR and CDR2 FQNEAQ (reference sequence). The CDR3 is 13 residues long. The V and J ends lost 1 base and 2 bases respectively, with 6 bases between them. The CDR3 loop reads CASSLGTTYEQYF. CDR3 nucleotide sequence: TGTGCCAGCAGCTTAGGTACGACCTACGAGCAGTACTTC.

Many counts were recorded for this clonotype. V gene TRBV7-6 combines with J gene TRBJ2-5; 12 bases align to TRBD2. CDR1 SGHVS and CDR2 FNYEAQ come from the germline V gene. V trimming: 7 bases; J trimming: 5 bases; junction bases outside the gene matches: 11. The CDR3 loop spans 16 amino acids. The CDR3 DNA reads TGTGCCAGCACCCGGCTGGGACTAGCGGGTTGGGAGACCCAGTACTTC. Translation: CASTRLGLAGWETQYF. The whole variable domain, filled in from reference TRBV7-6 and TRBJ2-5, reads GAGVSQSPRYKVTKRGQDVALRCDPISGHVSLYWYRQALGQGPEFLTYFNYEAQQDKSGLPNDRFSAERPEGSISTLTIQRTEQRDSAMYRCASTRLGLAGWETQYFGPGTRLLVL.

There are a few counts of this clonotype. The chain is built from TRBV6-1 and TRBJ2-1; D is uncertain. The CDR3 is made up of 12 amino acids. Germline lookup yields CDR1 MNHNS and CDR2 SASEGT. The germline V and J ends were trimmed by 5 bases and 7 bases, with 9 bases remaining between them. CDR3 bases: TGTGCCAGCAGTTACGGGCGAAATGAGCAGTTCTTC. Protein product: CASSYGRNEQFF.

The sample holds a few counts of this clonotype. This chain uses TRBV6-1 with TRBJ2-7, with D possibly matching TRBD2 (5 bases). The CDR3 totals 16 residues. Germline CDR1 and CDR2: MNHNS and SASEGT. With 2 bases removed from V and 4 bases from J, the gap between germline ends came to 18 bases. The CDR3 protein is CASSEIRVGRGYEQYF. DNA for the CDR3: TGTGCCAGCAGTGAAATTCGGGTAGGGAGAGGGTACGAGCAGTACTTC.

As concerns this clonotype: A much larger clone lies one base from this, so it may be a read error. In DNA form, the CDR3 reads TGTGCCAGCGGTGAAGTAACTGGCAGCCATGGCTACACCTTC. This translates into CASGEVTGSHGYTF. V is TRBV2 and J is TRBJ1-2; D remains unclear. Germline CDR1 and CDR2: SNHLY and FYNNEI. This CDR3 region has 14 residues.

This clonotype was observed many times. V gene TRBV5-1 combines with J gene TRBJ1-4, with D unresolved. V gave up 7 bases and J gave up 4 bases, with 8 bases separating them. CDR1 and CDR2 (germline): SGHRS, YFSETQ. The CDR3 is 12 residues long. CDR3 loop: CASRWGNEKLFF. CDR3 coding DNA: TGCGCCAGCCGGTGGGGTAATGAAAAACTGTTTTTT.

The chain combines TRBV3-1 with TRBJ2-1; 13 nucleotides agree with TRBD2. V gave up 3 bases and J gave up 7 bases; unmatched junction bases: 0. The CDR3 has 14 residues. Germline V gives CDR1 LGHDT, CDR2 YNNKEL (reference sequence). The CDR3 is CASSQTSGRNEQFF. Here the CDR3 DNA reads TGTGCCAGCAGCCAGACTAGCGGGAGGAATGAGCAGTTCTTC.

This clonotype came up many times. CDR3 sequence reads: CASTLGRRNTPQHF. The DNA of the CDR3 is TGTGCCAGCACCTTGGGACGTCGGAATACGCCCCAGCATTTT. The chain couples TRBV12-3 or TRBV12-4 to TRBJ1-5; possible D gene TRBD1, 5 bases. The CDR3 spans 14 residues. V was cut by 7 bases and J by 9 bases, with 19 bases left in between.

This clonotype was detected ten times or more. The CDR3: CSVLFTRRTDTQYF. The DNA for the CDR3 is TGCAGTGTGCTATTCACGAGGCGCACAGATACGCAGTATTTT. This chain uses TRBV20-1 with TRBJ2-3; D is uncertain. V lost 7 bases, J lost 1 base, and 15 bases lay in between. The CDR3 length is 14 residues. The germline CDR1 and CDR2 sequences are DFQATT and SNEGSKA (reference sequence).

The V gene is TRBV20-1, the J gene TRBJ1-5; D is perhaps TRBD1 (5 bases). Germline assignment: CDR1 DFQATT and CDR2 SNEGSKA (reference sequence). Trimming removed 6 bases at V and 7 bases at J, with 19 bases between. CDR3 length: 14 amino acids. The CDR3 nucleotides read TGCAGTGCGGGGACCGGGGTAGAGTGGCAGCCCCAGCATTTT. It codes for CSAGTGVEWQPQHF.

This clonotype has ten or more counts. The rearrangement uses TRBV12-3 or TRBV12-4 and TRBJ1-1; D call uncertain. V dropped 1 base and J dropped 6 bases, with 6 bases sitting between them. The CDR3 loop spans 12 amino acids. In nucleotides, the CDR3 is TGTGCCAGCAGTTTAGGAATTCCTGAAGCTTTCTTT. It encodes CASSLGIPEAFF.

This clonotype was counted at least ten times. The J gene is TRBJ2-2, the V gene TRBV7-9; unclear D gene. From germline, CDR1 is SEHNR and CDR2 FQNEAQ (reference sequence). The CDR3 is 13 residues long. Trimming took 5 bases from V and 1 from J, leaving 5 bases between them. The CDR3 DNA is TGTGCCAGCAGCCACAGGAACACCGGGGAGCTGTTTTTT. It specifies CASSHRNTGELFF. Using reference TRBV7-9 and TRBJ2-2 for the parts outside the CDR3, the full variable domain is DTGVSQNPRHKITKRGQNVTFRCDPISEHNRLYWYRQTLGQGPEFLTYFQNEAQLEKSRLLSDRFSAERPKGSFSTLEIQRTEQGDSAMYLCASSHRNTGELFFGEGSRLTVL.

At least ten counts were recorded for this clonotype. This chain links TRBV12-3 or TRBV12-4 with TRBJ1-6; TRBD1 matches at 9 bases. This CDR3 has 16 amino acids. Germline trimming cut 3 bases from V and 9 bases from J; bases unmatched to any gene: 9. The CDR3 reads CASSFSNRGLVSPLHF. The CDR3 DNA follows: TGTGCCAGCAGTTTCTCAAACAGGGGGCTAGTTTCACCCCTCCACTTT.

As to this clonotype: The junction departs from the called germline gene at one end, perhaps through a read error. The rearrangement links TRBV6-9 to TRBJ1-2; D not certain. This CDR3 comprises 15 residues. CDR1 and CDR2 (germline): MNHGY, SVAAGI. The CDR3, as DNA: TGCGCCAGCAGTTACTCGAAGGTTGGGAGCTATGGCTACACCTTC. It codes for CASSYSKVGSYGYTF.

This clonotype was recorded many times. The chain recombines TRBV7-8 with TRBJ1-1; D not resolved. The CDR3 length is 14 residues. Germline-derived CDR1 and CDR2 are SGHVS and FQNEAQ. The V end lost 5 bases, the J end lost 1 base, and 11 bases lay between the germline ends. This chain's CDR3 is CASSVLSKNTEAFF. DNA of the CDR3: TGTGCCAGCAGCGTCCTTTCAAAGAACACTGAAGCTTTCTTT.

This clonotype was picked up a small number of times. This rearrangement joins TRBV27 to TRBJ2-7; D is perhaps TRBD1 (6 bases). CDR1 MNHEY and CDR2 SMNVEV come from the germline V gene (reference sequence). V was trimmed by 0 bases and J by 3 bases, leaving 15 bases between them. This CDR3 spans 16 amino acids. DNA for the CDR3: TGTGCCAGCAGTTTATCCCCGAGGGGGTTGAGCTACGAGCAGTACTTC. It encodes CASSLSPRGLSYEQYF.

This clonotype occurred many times. The chain couples TRBV7-9 to TRBJ2-7; 11 bases agree with TRBD1. V lost 5 bases to trimming and J lost 1 base; unmatched junction nucleotides: 4. The CDR3 length is 15 residues. Germline values: CDR1 SEHNR, CDR2 FQNEAQ (reference sequence). CDR3 sequence reads: CASSAGTGGSYEQYF. CDR3 bases: TGTGCCAGCAGCGCCGGGACAGGGGGATCCTACGAGCAGTACTTC.

This clonotype was observed at least ten times. V usage is TRBV3-1 and J usage is TRBJ1-1, with D maybe TRBD1 (5 bases). Germline V gene sequence: CDR1 LGHDT, CDR2 YNNKEL (reference sequence). V gave up 1 base and J gave up 1 base, with 7 bases separating them. The CDR3 totals 14 residues. The CDR3 loop is CASSQVTANTEAFF. The CDR3, as DNA: TGTGCCAGCAGCCAAGTGACAGCGAACACTGAAGCTTTCTTT.

This clonotype turned up a few times. The V gene is TRBV27, the J gene TRBJ2-3, with D hard to call. Germline lookup yields CDR1 MNHEY and CDR2 SMNVEV (reference sequence). The CDR3 extends over 14 amino acids. The ends were cut back, 1 base at V and 4 bases at J, with 9 bases in the middle. CDR3 sequence (DNA): TGTGCCAGCAGTTTATGGGTAAATCCAGATACGCAGTATTTT. This translates into CASSLWVNPDTQYF.

Worth noting for this clonotype: A much more abundant neighbour one base away suggests this may be a read error. The gene calls are TRBV5-5 and TRBJ1-5; weak D call: TRBD1 (5 bases). The CDR3 consists of 14 residues. Germline V gene sequence: CDR1 SGHKS, CDR2 YYEKEE (reference sequence). The V end was cut by 3 bases, the J end by 5 bases, with 12 bases between. Here the CDR3 DNA reads TGTGCCAGCAGCTCAGAGGGGCTTCATCAGCCCCAGCATTTT. Its protein is CASSSEGLHQPQHF.

A few counts support this clonotype. The chain couples TRBV15 to TRBJ2-1; 10 bases are shared with TRBD1. Germline values: CDR1 LNHNV, CDR2 YYDKDF (reference sequence). V was clipped by 5 bases and J by 6 bases; unmatched bases: 13. The CDR3 is 17 amino acids. The CDR3 bases are TGTGCCACCAGCCCTCCCTCCGGGACAGGGGTACGCAATGAGCAGTTCTTC. Translating gives CATSPPSGTGVRNEQFF.

The V and J genes are TRBV20-1 and TRBJ1-5; 11 nucleotides align to TRBD1. The CDR3 totals 15 residues. Germline trimming cut 5 bases from V and 4 bases from J; bases unmatched to any gene: 7. The germline CDR1 and CDR2 sequences are DFQATT and SNEGSKA (reference sequence). The CDR3 nucleotides read TGCAGTGCTCTGGACAGGGGGCGCGGTAATCAGCCCCAGCATTTT. It translates to CSALDRGRGNQPQHF.

This clonotype was picked up a small number of times. This chain connects TRBV20-1 to TRBJ2-7; 8 bases are a match to TRBD2. This CDR3 has 15 residues. Germline V gene data show CDR1 as DFQATT and CDR2 as SNEGSKA (reference sequence). The V segment lost 4 bases and the J segment 7 bases; nucleotides outside the gene matches: 15. The CDR3 sequence is CSAKGGGTRGGEQYF. The CDR3 DNA reads TGCAGTGCTAAGGGCGGGGGGACTAGGGGGGGGGAGCAGTACTTC.

This clonotype was observed at least ten times. The chain couples TRBV6-5 to TRBJ1-1; no definite D call. V was pared by 1 base and J by 3 bases, with 18 bases between. The CDR3 is made up of 17 amino acids. CDR1 is MNHEY, CDR2 SVGAGI, per germline. CDR3 nucleotide sequence: TGTGCCAGCAGTTACTTATACCAGCGGAGGGCCGACACTGAAGCTTTCTTT. This codes for CASSYLYQRRADTEAFF.